The 4 T cell receptor beta chains presented below share a single source sample, sequenced in a study of blood T cell repertoires in COVID-19. Method: immunoSEQ multiplex PCR; TCRdb's copy keeps in-frame clones and lacks some. The profile shows some 150,000 clones, roughly 87% of them singletons. The source material was peripheral blood. These receptor sequences come from a woman aged 45-65 years with acute or convalescent COVID-19.

The chain couples TRBV11-2 to TRBJ2-7, with 8 bases matching TRBD1. The CDR3 extends over 14 amino acids. V lost 1 base to trimming and J lost 6 bases; unmatched junction nucleotides: 5. The germline V gene has CDR1 SGHAT and CDR2 FQNNGV. The DNA for the CDR3 is TGTGCCAGCAGCTTAGTCAGGGGGCGAGGCGAGCAGTACTTC. As protein: CASSLVRGRGEQYF.

The V and J genes are TRBV7-8 and TRBJ2-1; no firm D call. Trimming removed 2 bases from V and 15 bases from J, with 11 bases in between. The CDR3 is 11 residues long. The V gene's germline CDR1 is SGHVS and CDR2 FQNEAQ. The CDR3 protein is CASSLKEERFF. The CDR3 DNA sequence: TGTGCCAGCAGCTTAAAAGAAGAGAGGTTCTTC.

This rearrangement joins TRBV19 to TRBJ1-3; the D is unclear. The CDR3 has 13 residues. Germline CDR1 reads LNHDA; CDR2 reads SQIVND (reference sequence). V shed 5 bases and J shed 4 bases, with 9 bases lying between them. CDR3 sequence reads: CASSPNLGNTIYF. The CDR3 bases are TGTGCCAGTAGTCCTAATCTGGGAAACACCATATATTTT. Combining the CDR3 with reference TRBV19 and TRBJ1-3 gives the whole variable domain DGGITQSPKYLFRKEGQNVTLSCEQNLNHDAMYWYRQDPGQGLRLIYYSQIVNDFQKGDIAEGYSVSREKKESFPLTVTSAQKNPTAFYLCASSPNLGNTIYFGEGSWLTVV.

The chain couples TRBV3-1 (or the pseudogene TRBV3-2) to TRBJ2-5; D perhaps matches TRBD2 (6 bases). CDR3 size: 19 residues. Germline CDR1 and CDR2: LGHDT and YNNKEL (reference sequence). V lost 0 bases to trimming and J lost 2 bases, with 22 bases between them. DNA of the CDR3: TGTGCCAGCAGCCAAGATAGTGCGGGAACCTCACTCACACAAGAGACCCAGTACTTC. This gives the protein CASSQDSAGTSLTQETQYF.